What follows describes a single T cell receptor beta chain. The sample comes from a study of cytomegalovirus exposure and HLA in healthy donors. The PCR contained 60 Vbeta and 13 Jbeta primers. Clones were sequenced by immunoSEQ multiplex PCR, and TCRdb holds only the in-frame ones, with some missing. The sample records 150,000 or so clones, less than 80% being singletons. The J segment lost 1 base and the V segment lost 4 bases, leaving 6 bases of the junction unmatched. CDR3 size: 15 residues. Per germline, CDR1 SGHRS and CDR2 YFSETQ. This receptor was taken from a young man in good health and CMV-seronegative. Sequenced material: PBMCs. The chain recombines TRBV5-1 with TRBJ2-5, with 8 bases fitting TRBD1. CDR3 in DNA: TGCGCCAGCAGCCCGGACAGGGTTCGCCAAGAGACCCAGTACTTC. The encoded protein is CASSPDRVRQETQYF.